The 4 T cell receptor beta chains listed next were all sequenced from one sample in a study of control samples from healthy donors and cancer patients. Some clones are missing from TCRdb's copy, which holds only in-frame ones; the method was immunoSEQ multiplex PCR. The sample yields some 140,000 clones, roughly 92% seen once. The sequencing sample was made of blood. These receptors were obtained from a man aged 30 to 39 in good health.

V gene TRBV29-1 combines with J gene TRBJ1-3; D perhaps matches TRBD1 (5 bases). Germline V lookup: CDR1 SQVTM, CDR2 ANQGSEA. The V end lost 6 bases, the J end lost 0 bases, and 9 bases lay between the germline ends. This CDR3 spans 13 amino acids. CDR3 in amino acids: CSVRQSSGNTIYF. The CDR3 region has the DNA TGCAGCGTCCGACAGTCCTCTGGAAACACCATATATTTT.

This chain uses TRBV12-5 with TRBJ2-3; 8 bases align to TRBD1. The CDR3 has 17 residues. J was trimmed by 3 bases and V by 7 bases; bases with no gene match: 15. Germline V gives CDR1 LGHNT, CDR2 FRNRAP. The CDR3 sequence: CASALGPDRDRTDTQYF. CDR3 DNA: TGTGCTAGTGCCCTCGGCCCGGACAGGGATCGTACAGATACGCAGTATTTT.

CDR3: CASSMRQGNSPTHF. In nucleotides, the CDR3 is TGTGCCAGCAGCATGCGACAGGGTAATTCACCGACGCACTTT. The J gene is TRBJ1-6, the V gene TRBV7-2, with 7 bases matching TRBD1. V gave up 5 bases and J gave up 19 bases; unmatched junction bases: 17. In germline, CDR1 is SGHTA, CDR2 FQGNSA. This CDR3 spans 14 amino acids.

This clone is a singleton in its sample. This chain uses TRBV28 with TRBJ1-2, with D uncertain. The V end was cut by 2 bases, the J end by 1 base, with 11 bases between. Germline values: CDR1 MDHEN, CDR2 SYDVKM. The CDR3 contains 15 residues. CDR3 bases: TGTGCCAGCAGTTTAATTCACAGTCTTAACTATGGCTACACCTTC. It codes for CASSLIHSLNYGYTF.